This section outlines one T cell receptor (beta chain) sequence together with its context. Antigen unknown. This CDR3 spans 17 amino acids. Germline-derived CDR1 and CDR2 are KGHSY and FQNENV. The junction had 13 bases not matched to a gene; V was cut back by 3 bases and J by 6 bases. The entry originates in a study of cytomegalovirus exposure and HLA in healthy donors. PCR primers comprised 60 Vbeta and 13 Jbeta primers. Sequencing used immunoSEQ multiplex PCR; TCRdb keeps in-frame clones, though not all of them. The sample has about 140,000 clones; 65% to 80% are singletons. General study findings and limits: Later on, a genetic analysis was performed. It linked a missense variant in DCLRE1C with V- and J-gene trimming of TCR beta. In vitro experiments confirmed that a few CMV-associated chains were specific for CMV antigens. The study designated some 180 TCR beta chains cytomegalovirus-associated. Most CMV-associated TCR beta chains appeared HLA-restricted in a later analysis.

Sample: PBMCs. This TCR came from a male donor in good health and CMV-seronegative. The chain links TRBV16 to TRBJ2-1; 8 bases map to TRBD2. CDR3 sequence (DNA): TGTGCCAGCAGCCAGACCCGAACTAGCGGCCTCGGCAATGAGCAGTTCTTC. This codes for CASSQTRTSGLGNEQFF. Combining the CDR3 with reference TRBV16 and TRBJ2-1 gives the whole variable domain GEEVAQTPKHLVRGEGQKAKLYCAPIKGHSYVFWYQQVLKNEFKFLISFQNENVFDETGMPKERFSAKCLPNSPCSLEIQATKLEDSAVYFCASSQTRTSGLGNEQFFGPGTRLTVL.